Presented here are 21 T cell receptor beta chains from one specimen sequenced in a study of shared clonotypes between healthy human individuals. CD45RO-negative, CCR7-selected cells formed the naive CD8 fraction, which excluded terminally differentiated effector memory CD45RA+ cells. Repertoires were generated with immunoSEQ multiplex PCR, while TCRdb's copy carries only in-frame clones and drops some. This sample carries roughly 1,800,000 clones, approximately 94% of them seen once, and the ten largest clones take roughly 1.2%. Material for sequencing was naive CD8+ T cells sorted from blood. These receptors all stem from a man between 18 and 35 years old in good health.

The gene calls are TRBV7-2 and TRBJ2-7; 10 positions agree with TRBD1. The CDR3 is made up of 14 amino acids. Germline assignment: CDR1 SGHTA and CDR2 FQGNSA. J was trimmed by 5 bases and V by 5 bases; bases with no gene match: 6. The DNA of the CDR3 is TGTGCCAGCAGCCGCGGGACAGGGGCGGACGAGCAGTACTTC. It specifies CASSRGTGADEQYF.

V and J are TRBV4-1 and TRBJ1-5; the match to TRBD1 covers 8 bases. CDR3 length: 15 residues. Germline CDR1 and CDR2: MGHRA and YSYEKL. The V gene end was trimmed by 1 base and the J gene end by 7 bases; junction bases not matched to a gene: 6. CDR3 DNA sequence: TGCGCCAGCAGCCAAGCCCAGGGGGCGGGACAGCCCCAGCATTTT. This encodes CASSQAQGAGQPQHF.

This chain joins TRBV25-1 and TRBJ2-3; D not certain. Trimming took 0 bases from V and 2 from J, leaving 12 bases between them. CDR3 length: 16 residues. Germline V gene sequence: CDR1 MGHDK, CDR2 SYGVNS. The CDR3 loop is CASSEYLPGHTDTQYF. CDR3 DNA: TGTGCCAGCAGTGAATATCTCCCCGGCCACACAGATACGCAGTATTTT.

This clone turned up a few times. This chain uses TRBV27 with TRBJ2-2; no firm D call. CDR3 length: 14 amino acids. The V and J ends lost 1 base and 3 bases respectively, with 6 bases between them. Germline assignment: CDR1 MNHEY and CDR2 SMNVEV (reference sequence). The CDR3 is CASSLYAYTGELFF. CDR3 in DNA: TGTGCCAGCAGTTTATACGCGTACACCGGGGAGCTGTTTTTT.

The table lists this clone with a count of one. V and J are TRBV5-6 and TRBJ2-3; D perhaps matches TRBD1 (6 bases). With 0 bases removed from V and 5 bases from J, the gap between germline ends came to 7 bases. This CDR3 is built from 13 residues. Germline V gives CDR1 SGHDT, CDR2 YYEEEE. This chain's CDR3 is CASSLVRGDTQYF. The CDR3, as DNA: TGTGCCAGCAGCTTGGTCAGGGGAGATACGCAGTATTTT.

This clone appeared a single time. The genes are TRBV10-1 and TRBJ2-2; D gene ambiguous. The V gene's germline CDR1 is WNHNN and CDR2 SYGVQD (reference sequence). The V end was cut by 0 bases, the J end by 6 bases, with 5 bases between. There are 13 residues in the CDR3. CDR3 nucleotide sequence: TGCGCCAGCAGTGAGTCAAGAGCCGGGGAGCTGTTTTTT. It encodes CASSESRAGELFF.

This clone came up once. The V and J genes are TRBV6-5 and TRBJ2-2, with 9 bases fitting TRBD2. Germline V gene data show CDR1 as MNHEY and CDR2 as SVGAGI. With 2 bases clipped from V and 5 bases from J, the junction kept 6 bases outside the gene matches. This CDR3 comprises 16 residues. The CDR3 DNA reads as TGTGCCAGCAGTTACCCGAGCGGGGGGAAGACCGGGGAGCTGTTTTTT. This codes for CASSYPSGGKTGELFF.

This clone has a single count. The rearrangement uses TRBV7-6 and TRBJ2-7; D unclear. CDR3 length: 12 amino acids. The V end lost 4 bases, the J end lost 5 bases, and 9 bases lay between the germline ends. Germline loops: CDR1 SGHVS, CDR2 FNYEAQ. CDR3: CASSSMGDEQYF. The CDR3 DNA reads TGTGCCAGCAGCTCAATGGGTGACGAGCAGTACTTC.

The genes are TRBV19 and TRBJ2-7, with TRBD1 as a possible D gene (6 bases). The CDR3 runs 14 residues. The V end lost 4 bases, the J end lost 2 bases, and 12 bases lay between the germline ends. Germline V gene sequence: CDR1 LNHDA, CDR2 SQIVND (reference sequence). This CDR3 is CASSTAGTPYEQYF. DNA for the CDR3: TGTGCCAGTAGTACAGCCGGGACACCCTACGAGCAGTACTTC.

The chain joins TRBV28 to TRBJ2-2; 10 bases agree with TRBD1. The CDR3 length is 17 residues. Germline V gene data show CDR1 as MDHEN and CDR2 as SYDVKM. V dropped 6 bases and J dropped 1; count of bases not matched to a gene: 8. This CDR3 is CASSTRDRGMNTGELFF. The CDR3 bases are TGTGCCAGCAGCACCCGGGACAGGGGAATGAACACCGGGGAGCTGTTTTTT.

The rearrangement uses TRBV7-2 and TRBJ1-2; maybe TRBD1 (5 bases). The CDR3 length is 15 residues. V was cut by 1 base and J by 0 bases, with 9 bases left in between. CDR1 and CDR2 (germline): SGHTA, FQGNSA. CDR3 in amino acids: CASSLDPGANYGYTF. CDR3 coding DNA: TGTGCCAGCAGCTTAGATCCGGGGGCTAACTATGGCTACACCTTC.

The chain recombines TRBV13 with TRBJ2-5; D is uncertain. CDR1 and CDR2 (germline): PRHDT, FYEKMQ (reference sequence). V lost 0 bases to trimming and J lost 2 bases, with 4 bases between them. The CDR3 covers 13 residues. The CDR3 is CASSLGAQETQYF. CDR3 coding DNA: TGTGCCAGCAGCTTAGGGGCTCAAGAGACCCAGTACTTC.

The V call is TRBV27, the J call TRBJ1-5, with TRBD1 matching 9 bases. Germline V gene lookup returns CDR1 MNHEY and CDR2 SMNVEV (reference sequence). The V segment lost 5 bases and the J segment 5 bases; nucleotides outside the gene matches: 10. CDR3 length: 16 amino acids. The CDR3 coding sequence is TGTGCCAGCAGTGGCGGACCGGGACAGGGCGATCAGCCCCAGCATTTT. It yields the protein CASSGGPGQGDQPQHF.

This clone was observed a few times. This chain links TRBV7-2 with TRBJ2-1; no clear D gene. The CDR3 contains 11 residues. V was trimmed by 5 bases and J by 4 bases, leaving 3 bases between them. Looked up from germline, CDR1 is SGHTA and CDR2 is FQGNSA. CDR3 loop: CASSPYNEQFF. The DNA for the CDR3 is TGTGCCAGCAGCCCTTACAATGAGCAGTTCTTC.

As regards this clone: The DNA is left out, because the CDR3 cannot be placed on it with certainty; the CDR3 is given as TCRdb lists it. The chain employs TRBV15 and TRBJ1-1. The CDR3 extends over 15 residues, inclusive of both ends. CDR1 and CDR2 (germline): LNHNV, YYDKDF (reference sequence). CDR3 loop: CATSSSGKTATEAFF.

V usage is TRBV6-1 and J usage is TRBJ1-1, with D possibly TRBD1 on 5 matching bases. Trimming removed 7 bases at V and 4 bases at J, with 19 bases between. Germline loops: CDR1 MNHNS, CDR2 SASEGT. The CDR3 is 15 amino acids. The DNA of the CDR3 is TGTGCCAGCACCCCTGACAGCGGGAGGAGCACTGAAGCTTTCTTT. Translated, it gives CASTPDSGRSTEAFF.

This clone was found once. The chain combines TRBV6-5 with TRBJ2-7, with 7 nucleotides matching TRBD1. Per the germline V gene, CDR1 is MNHEY and CDR2 is SVGAGI. V lost 7 bases, J lost 3 bases, and 6 bases stayed unmatched. The CDR3 consists of 13 residues. The CDR3 reads CASKWGTDYEQYF. Written as DNA, the CDR3 is TGTGCCAGCAAGTGGGGGACAGACTACGAGCAGTACTTC.

In regard to this clone: The same CDR3 is also encoded by other DNA sequences in this sample. The chain recombines TRBV19 with TRBJ2-7; D unclear. Germline V gene lookup returns CDR1 LNHDA and CDR2 SQIVND (reference sequence). This CDR3 has 13 residues. The ends were cut back, 0 bases at V and 3 bases at J, with 6 bases in the middle. CDR3 protein: CASSIDGSYEQYF. CDR3 coding DNA: TGTGCCAGTAGTATAGATGGCAGCTACGAGCAGTACTTC. Using reference TRBV19 and TRBJ2-7 for the parts outside the CDR3, the full variable domain is DGGITQSPKYLFRKEGQNVTLSCEQNLNHDAMYWYRQDPGQGLRLIYYSQIVNDFQKGDIAEGYSVSREKKESFPLTVTSAQKNPTAFYLCASSIDGSYEQYFGPGTRLTVT.

The V call is TRBV11-2, the J call TRBJ2-7, with D possibly matching TRBD2 (6 bases). The CDR3 is 14 amino acids. Trimming removed 5 bases at V and 3 bases at J, with 14 bases between. Germline assignment: CDR1 SGHAT and CDR2 FQNNGV. This CDR3 reads CASSPPGLFYEQYF. In DNA form, the CDR3 reads TGTGCCAGCAGCCCTCCGGGACTCTTCTACGAGCAGTACTTC.

The CDR3 DNA sequence: TGTGCCAGCAGTTTATTGGGGGAGGGGGCTGGGGCTCAGCCCCAGCATTTT. Its protein is CASSLLGEGAGAQPQHF. J is TRBJ1-5 and V is TRBV27; 7 bases align to TRBD1. The V gene's germline CDR1 is MNHEY and CDR2 SMNVEV (reference sequence). The CDR3 spans 17 residues. The J segment lost 6 bases and the V segment lost 1 base, leaving 12 bases of the junction unmatched.

This clone was counted a few times. Distinct nucleotide sequences in the sample also encode this CDR3. The chain is built from TRBV9 and TRBJ2-5, with D possibly being TRBD2 (6 bases). Germline assignment: CDR1 SGDLS and CDR2 YYNGEE. The CDR3 runs to 14 residues. Between the trimmed V and J ends, which lost 3 bases and 1 base, there was a span of 10 bases. The CDR3 here is CASSETGVQETQYF. The CDR3 region has the DNA TGTGCCAGCAGCGAAACGGGGGTCCAAGAGACCCAGTACTTC.